Listed here is a single T cell receptor beta chain. What it binds is not known. Germline-derived CDR1 and CDR2 are MNHNY and SVGAGI (reference sequence). Trimming cost V 0 bases and J 6 bases, with 8 bases left between them. The CDR3 has 14 amino acids. Assay used: immunoSEQ multiplex PCR; TCRdb lists only in-frame clones, some missing. The sample holds 2 million to 2.5 million clones, approximately 90% seen once. This sample stems from a study of shared clonotypes between healthy human individuals. Study overall: Three plates each covered CD4 naive and memory; CD8 naive two, CD8 memory one. Study conclusions and caveats: Sequencing of the sorted subsets was shown by rarefaction to be incomplete despite large depth. Since donors were few, the genetic and exposure-history diversity represented was limited.

The study drew its donors from healthy HIV-negative adults without recent acute infections or vaccinations. The sequenced material came from naive CD4+ T cells from PBMCs. As for subset: CD45RA+ positively selected. This sequence was found in a man in his late teens or twenties in good health. Some clones in this sample may be carry-over from other donors' samples. This chain joins TRBV6-6 and TRBJ2-2; maybe TRBD2 (6 bases). The CDR3 nucleotides are TGTGCCAGCAGTTACTCAGGAGGGGCCGGGGAGCTGTTTTTT. Encoded protein: CASSYSGGAGELFF.